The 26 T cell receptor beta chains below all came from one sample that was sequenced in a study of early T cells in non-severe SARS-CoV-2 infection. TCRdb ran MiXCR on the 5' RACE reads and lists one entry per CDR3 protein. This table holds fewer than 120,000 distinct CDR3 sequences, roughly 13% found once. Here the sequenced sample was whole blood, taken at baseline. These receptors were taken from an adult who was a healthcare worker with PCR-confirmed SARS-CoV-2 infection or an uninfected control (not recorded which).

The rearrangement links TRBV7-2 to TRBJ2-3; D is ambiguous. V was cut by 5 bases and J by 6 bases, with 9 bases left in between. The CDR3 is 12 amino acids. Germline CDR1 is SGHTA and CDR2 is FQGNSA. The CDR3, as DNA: TGTGCCAGCAGCCTAAATAGGGATACGCAGTATTTT. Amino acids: CASSLNRDTQYF.

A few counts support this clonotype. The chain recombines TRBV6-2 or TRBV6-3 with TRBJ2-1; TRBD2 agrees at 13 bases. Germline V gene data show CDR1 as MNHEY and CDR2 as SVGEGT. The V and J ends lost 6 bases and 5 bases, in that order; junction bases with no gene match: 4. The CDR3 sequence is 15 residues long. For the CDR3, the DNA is TGTGCCAGCAGCTGGACTAGCGGGAGCCACAATGAGCAGTTCTTC. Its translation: CASSWTSGSHNEQFF.

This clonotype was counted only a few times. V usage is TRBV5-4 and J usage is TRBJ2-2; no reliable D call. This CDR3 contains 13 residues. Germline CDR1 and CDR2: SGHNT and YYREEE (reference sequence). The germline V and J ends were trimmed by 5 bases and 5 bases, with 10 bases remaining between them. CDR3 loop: CASSFDFTGELFF. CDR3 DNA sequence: TGTGCCAGCAGTTTTGATTTTACCGGGGAGCTGTTTTTT. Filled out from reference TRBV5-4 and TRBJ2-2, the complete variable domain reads ETGVTQSPTHLIKTRGQQVTLRCSSQSGHNTVSWYQQALGQGPQFIFQYYREEENGRGNFPPRFSGLQFPNYSSELNVNALELDDSALYLCASSFDFTGELFFGEGSRLTVL.

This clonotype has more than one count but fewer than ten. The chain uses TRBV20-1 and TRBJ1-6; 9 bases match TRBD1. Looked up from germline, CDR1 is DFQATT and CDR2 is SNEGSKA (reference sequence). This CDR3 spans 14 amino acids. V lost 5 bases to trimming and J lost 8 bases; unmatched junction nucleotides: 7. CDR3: CSAFDRGGHSPLHF. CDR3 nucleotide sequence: TGCAGTGCTTTTGACAGGGGGGGACATTCACCCCTCCACTTT.

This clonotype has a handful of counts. The CDR3 DNA sequence: TGTGCCAGCAGCTTGGCAGGGATAAACAATGAGCAGTTCTTC. This gives the protein CASSLAGINNEQFF. This rearrangement joins TRBV28 to TRBJ2-1, with a possible D match to TRBD1 (5 bases). Germline CDR1 is MDHEN and CDR2 is SYDVKM. The CDR3 spans 14 residues. V dropped 6 bases and J dropped 5 bases, with 14 bases sitting between them.

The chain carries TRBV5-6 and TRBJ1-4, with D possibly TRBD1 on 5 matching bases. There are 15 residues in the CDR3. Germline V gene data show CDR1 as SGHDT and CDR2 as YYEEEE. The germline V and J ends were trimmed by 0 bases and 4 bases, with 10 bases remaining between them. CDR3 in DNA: TGTGCCAGCAGCTTGGGGACAACCTATAATGAAAAACTGTTTTTT. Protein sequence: CASSLGTTYNEKLFF.

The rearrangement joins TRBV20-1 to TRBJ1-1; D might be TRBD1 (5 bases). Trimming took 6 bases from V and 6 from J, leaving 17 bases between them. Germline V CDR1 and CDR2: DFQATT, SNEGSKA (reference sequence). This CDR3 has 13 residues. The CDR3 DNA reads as TGCAGTGCGGCTAAGGGGAGTACGGCTGAAGCTTTCTTT. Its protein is CSAAKGSTAEAFF.

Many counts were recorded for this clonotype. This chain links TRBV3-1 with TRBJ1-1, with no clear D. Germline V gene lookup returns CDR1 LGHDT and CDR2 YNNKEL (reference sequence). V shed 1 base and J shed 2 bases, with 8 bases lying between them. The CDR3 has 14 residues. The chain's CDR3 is CASSQVFTNTEAFF. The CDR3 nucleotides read TGTGCCAGCAGCCAAGTTTTTACCAACACTGAAGCTTTCTTT.

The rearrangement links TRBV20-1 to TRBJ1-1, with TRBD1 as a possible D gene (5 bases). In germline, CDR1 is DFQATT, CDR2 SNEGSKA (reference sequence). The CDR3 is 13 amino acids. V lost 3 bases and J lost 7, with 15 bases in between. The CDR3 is CSASKGFYGEAFF. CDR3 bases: TGCAGTGCTAGTAAGGGGTTCTATGGTGAAGCTTTCTTT.

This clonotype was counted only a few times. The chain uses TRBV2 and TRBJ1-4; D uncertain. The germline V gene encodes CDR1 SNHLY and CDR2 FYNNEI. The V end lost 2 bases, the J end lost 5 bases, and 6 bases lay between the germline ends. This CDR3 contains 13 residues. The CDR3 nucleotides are TGTGCCAGCAGTGAACCACCCAATGAAAAACTGTTTTTT. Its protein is CASSEPPNEKLFF.

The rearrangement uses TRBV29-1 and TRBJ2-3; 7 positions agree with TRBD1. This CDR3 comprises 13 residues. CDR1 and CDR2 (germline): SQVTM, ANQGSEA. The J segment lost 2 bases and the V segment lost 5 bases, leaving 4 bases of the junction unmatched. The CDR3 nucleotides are TGCAGCGTTTTTGGGACAGACACAGATACGCAGTATTTT. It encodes CSVFGTDTDTQYF.

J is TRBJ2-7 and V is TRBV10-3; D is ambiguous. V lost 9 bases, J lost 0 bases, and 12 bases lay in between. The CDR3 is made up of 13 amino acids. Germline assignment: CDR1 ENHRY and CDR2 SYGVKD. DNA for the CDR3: TGTGCCATGCGCGGAGTACCCTCCTACGAGCAGTACTTC. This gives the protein CAMRGVPSYEQYF.

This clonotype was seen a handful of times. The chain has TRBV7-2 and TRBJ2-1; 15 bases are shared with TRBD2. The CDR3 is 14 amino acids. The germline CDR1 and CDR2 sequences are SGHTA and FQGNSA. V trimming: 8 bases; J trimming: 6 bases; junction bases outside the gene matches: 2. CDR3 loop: CASGGLAGGNEQFF. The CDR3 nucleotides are TGTGCCAGCGGGGGACTAGCGGGAGGCAATGAGCAGTTCTTC.

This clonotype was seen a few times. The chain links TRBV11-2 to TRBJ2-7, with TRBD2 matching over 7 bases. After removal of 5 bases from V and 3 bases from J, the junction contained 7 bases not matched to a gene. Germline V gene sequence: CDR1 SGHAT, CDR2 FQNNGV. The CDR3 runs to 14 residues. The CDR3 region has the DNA TGTGCCAGCAGCCCGCCGGGACTAAACTACGAGCAGTACTTC. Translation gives CASSPPGLNYEQYF.

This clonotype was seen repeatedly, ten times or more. The CDR3 nucleotides read TGTGCCAGCTCACCAGGGGATCCGGTGAACACTGAAGCTTTCTTT. It yields the protein CASSPGDPVNTEAFF. The genes are TRBV18 and TRBJ1-1; D is ambiguous. The V end lost 2 bases, the J end lost 0 bases, and 10 bases lay between the germline ends. From germline, CDR1 is KGHSH and CDR2 LQKENI. This CDR3 is built from 15 residues.

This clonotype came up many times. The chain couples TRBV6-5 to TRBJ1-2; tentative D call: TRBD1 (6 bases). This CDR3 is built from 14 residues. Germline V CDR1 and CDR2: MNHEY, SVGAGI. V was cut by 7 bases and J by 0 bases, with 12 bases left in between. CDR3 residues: CASTLDSSNYGYTF. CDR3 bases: TGTGCCAGCACCTTGGACAGTTCTAACTATGGCTACACCTTC.

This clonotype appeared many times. CDR3 region: CASSQDEKLFF. The CDR3 nucleotides are TGTGCCAGCAGCCAAGATGAAAAACTGTTTTTT. The chain uses TRBV3-1 and TRBJ1-4; D gene ambiguous. Per germline, CDR1 LGHDT and CDR2 YNNKEL (reference sequence). The CDR3 extends over 11 amino acids. V shed 0 bases and J shed 7 bases, with 0 bases lying between them. Full variable domain (rest looked up from reference TRBV3-1 and TRBJ1-4): DTAVSQTPKYLVTQMGNDKSIKCEQNLGHDTMYWYKQDSKKFLKIMFSYNNKELIINETVPNRFSPKSPDKAHLNLHINSLELGDSAVYFCASSQDEKLFFGSGTQLSVL.

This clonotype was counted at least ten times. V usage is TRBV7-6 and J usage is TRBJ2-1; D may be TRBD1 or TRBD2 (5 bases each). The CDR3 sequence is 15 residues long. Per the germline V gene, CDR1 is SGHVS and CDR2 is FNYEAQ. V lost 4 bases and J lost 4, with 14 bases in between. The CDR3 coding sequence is TGTGCCAGCAGCTCTACCGGGGACCCATACAATGAGCAGTTCTTC. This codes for CASSSTGDPYNEQFF.

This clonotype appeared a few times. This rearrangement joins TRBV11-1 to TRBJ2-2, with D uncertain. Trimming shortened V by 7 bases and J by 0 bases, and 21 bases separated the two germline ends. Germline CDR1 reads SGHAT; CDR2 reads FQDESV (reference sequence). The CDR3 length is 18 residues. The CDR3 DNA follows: TGTGCCAGCACCGAGCCCACAGCGCAACCTGCGAACACCGGGGAGCTGTTTTTT. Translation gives CASTEPTAQPANTGELFF.

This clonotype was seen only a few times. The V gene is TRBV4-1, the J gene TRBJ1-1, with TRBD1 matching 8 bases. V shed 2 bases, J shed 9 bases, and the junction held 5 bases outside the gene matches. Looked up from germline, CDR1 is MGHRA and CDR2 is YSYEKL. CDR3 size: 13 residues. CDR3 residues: CASSQPTGVQAFF. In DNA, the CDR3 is TGCGCCAGCAGCCAACCGACAGGGGTTCAAGCTTTCTTT.

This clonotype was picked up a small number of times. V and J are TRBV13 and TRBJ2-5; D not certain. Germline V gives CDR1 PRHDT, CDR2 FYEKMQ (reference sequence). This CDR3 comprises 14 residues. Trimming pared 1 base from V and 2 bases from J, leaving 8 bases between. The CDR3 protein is CASSLEPVQETQYF. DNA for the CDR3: TGTGCCAGCAGCTTAGAACCGGTACAAGAGACCCAGTACTTC.

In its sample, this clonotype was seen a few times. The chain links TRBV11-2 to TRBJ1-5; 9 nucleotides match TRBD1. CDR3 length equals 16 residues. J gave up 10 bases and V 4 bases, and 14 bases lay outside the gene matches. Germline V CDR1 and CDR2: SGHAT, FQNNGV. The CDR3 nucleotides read TGTGCCAGCAGCTGGGGGACAGGGAACGGGGATCGTCCCCAGCATTTT. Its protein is CASSWGTGNGDRPQHF. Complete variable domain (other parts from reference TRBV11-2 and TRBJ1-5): EAGVAQSPRYKIIEKRQSVAFWCNPISGHATLYWYQQILGQGPKLLIQFQNNGVVDDSQLPKDRFSAERLKGVDSTLKIQPAKLEDSAVYLCASSWGTGNGDRPQHFGDGTRLSIL.

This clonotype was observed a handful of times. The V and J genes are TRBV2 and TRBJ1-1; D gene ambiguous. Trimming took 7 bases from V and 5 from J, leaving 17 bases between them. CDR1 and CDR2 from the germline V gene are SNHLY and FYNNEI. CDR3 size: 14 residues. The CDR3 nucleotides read TGTGCCAGCACCTCTCAGAGGGCCGAAACTGAAGCTTTCTTT. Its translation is CASTSQRAETEAFF.

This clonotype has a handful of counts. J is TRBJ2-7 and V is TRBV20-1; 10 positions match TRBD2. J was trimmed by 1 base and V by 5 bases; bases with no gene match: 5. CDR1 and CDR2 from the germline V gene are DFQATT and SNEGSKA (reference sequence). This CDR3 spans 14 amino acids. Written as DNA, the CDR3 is TGCAGTGCTGTACAGCGGGAGGGATCCTACGAGCAGTACTTC. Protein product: CSAVQREGSYEQYF.

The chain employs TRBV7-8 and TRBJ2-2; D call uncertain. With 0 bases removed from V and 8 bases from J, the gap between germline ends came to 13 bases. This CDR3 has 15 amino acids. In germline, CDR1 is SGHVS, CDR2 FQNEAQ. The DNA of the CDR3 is TGTGCCAGCAGCTTAGCGTCGGGCTTGGGTGGGGAGCTGTTTTTT. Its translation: CASSLASGLGGELFF. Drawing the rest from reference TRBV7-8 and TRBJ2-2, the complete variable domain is GAGVSQSPRYKVAKRGQDVALRCDPISGHVSLFWYQQALGQGPEFLTYFQNEAQLDKSGLPSDRFFAERPEGSVSTLKIQRTQQEDSAVYLCASSLASGLGGELFFGEGSRLTVL.

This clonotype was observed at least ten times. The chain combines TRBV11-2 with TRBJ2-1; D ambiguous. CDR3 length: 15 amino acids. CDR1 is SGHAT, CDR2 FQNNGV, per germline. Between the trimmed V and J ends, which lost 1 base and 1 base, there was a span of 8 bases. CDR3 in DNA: TGTGCCAGCAGCTTAGCTTCAACATCCTACAATGAGCAGTTCTTC. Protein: CASSLASTSYNEQFF.